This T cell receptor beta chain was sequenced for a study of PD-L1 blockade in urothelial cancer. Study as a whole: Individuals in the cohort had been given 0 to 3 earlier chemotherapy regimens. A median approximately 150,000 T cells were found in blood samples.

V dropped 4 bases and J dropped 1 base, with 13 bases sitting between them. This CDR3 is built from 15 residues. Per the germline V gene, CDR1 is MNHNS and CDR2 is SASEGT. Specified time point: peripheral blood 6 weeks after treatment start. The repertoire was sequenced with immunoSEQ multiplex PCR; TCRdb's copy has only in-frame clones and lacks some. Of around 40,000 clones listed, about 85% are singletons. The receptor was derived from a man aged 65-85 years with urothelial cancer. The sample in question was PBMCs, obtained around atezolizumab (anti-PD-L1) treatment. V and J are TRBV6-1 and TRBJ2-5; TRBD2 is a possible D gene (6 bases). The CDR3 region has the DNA TGTGCCAGCAGTGCTAACCGCGGGACCCAAGAGACCCAGTACTTC. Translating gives CASSANRGTQETQYF.